This entry lists 24 T cell receptor beta chains sequenced from one sample in a study of shared clonotypes between healthy human individuals. Positively selected for CCR7, the CD45RO-negative cells used as naive CD8 cells excluded terminally differentiated effector memory CD45RA+ cells. This table comes from immunoSEQ multiplex PCR, and its TCRdb copy is limited to in-frame clones, with some not included. This table has hundreds of thousands of clones, roughly 92% appearing once. The sample was naive CD8+ T cells sorted from blood. The receptors were sampled from a man aged 25 to 40 in good health.

V is TRBV7-6 and J is TRBJ2-2, with D unresolved. The CDR3 extends over 17 amino acids. Germline V gene lookup returns CDR1 SGHVS and CDR2 FNYEAQ. Trimming stripped 1 base from V and 3 bases from J, with 15 bases between. This CDR3 is CASSLDPAPVDTGELFF. The CDR3 bases are TGTGCCAGCAGCTTAGACCCAGCTCCTGTGGACACCGGGGAGCTGTTTTTT.

This clone was counted between two and nine times. This rearrangement joins TRBV5-8 to TRBJ1-4, with 7 positions matching TRBD1. The CDR3 runs to 13 residues. Trimming cost V 0 bases and J 12 bases; bases outside gene matches: 5. Germline CDR1 is SGHTS and CDR2 is YDEGEE. Here the CDR3 reads CASSLVGQGELFF. CDR3 in DNA: TGTGCCAGCAGCTTGGTTGGGCAGGGGGAACTGTTTTTT.

This chain uses TRBV27 with TRBJ2-7; tentative D call: TRBD1 (6 bases). The V and J ends lost 5 bases and 1 base respectively, with 9 bases between them. Per the germline V gene, CDR1 is MNHEY and CDR2 is SMNVEV (reference sequence). The CDR3 has 13 amino acids. CDR3 bases: TGTGCCAGCAGTCGAACAGGGTCCTACGAGCAGTACTTC. This translates into CASSRTGSYEQYF.

The chain has TRBV15 and TRBJ2-4, with no clear D. CDR3 size: 15 residues. V was shortened by 7 bases and J by 0 bases, with 13 bases between the two germline ends. The germline gives CDR1 LNHNV, CDR2 YYDKDF (reference sequence). CDR3 loop: CATTPPGSAKNIQYF. The CDR3 DNA reads TGTGCCACCACCCCCCCCGGGTCAGCCAAAAACATTCAGTACTTC.

With regard to this clone: Other DNA sequences in this sample translate to the same CDR3. This chain uses TRBV27 with TRBJ2-7, with TRBD2 matching over 7 bases. Germline trimming cut 11 bases from V and 3 bases from J; bases unmatched to any gene: 4. Per germline, CDR1 MNHEY and CDR2 SMNVEV (reference sequence). The CDR3 extends over 11 amino acids. This CDR3 reads CASSGNYEQYF. For the CDR3, the DNA is TGTGCCTCTAGCGGAAACTACGAGCAGTACTTC.

The chain recombines TRBV5-1 with TRBJ2-7; 7 bases line up with TRBD1. Germline V gives CDR1 SGHRS, CDR2 YFSETQ. The CDR3 has 17 amino acids. V was clipped by 4 bases and J by 2 bases; unmatched bases: 15. The CDR3 region is CASSDLLGTAPAYEQYF. In nucleotides, the CDR3 is TGCGCCAGCAGCGACCTCTTAGGGACAGCCCCCGCCTACGAGCAGTACTTC.

The chain is built from TRBV10-1 and TRBJ2-4, with D uncertain. The germline V gene encodes CDR1 WNHNN and CDR2 SYGVQD (reference sequence). The length of the CDR3 is 14 residues. The ends were cut back, 3 bases at V and 6 bases at J, with 12 bases in the middle. This CDR3 is CASSEAKYPNIQYF. The CDR3 coding sequence is TGCGCCAGCAGTGAAGCTAAATACCCAAACATTCAGTACTTC.

The chain couples TRBV4-1 to TRBJ2-7; 11 bases are shared with TRBD2. Germline CDR1 MGHRA, CDR2 YSYEKL. The CDR3 has 16 amino acids. V lost 2 bases to trimming and J lost 4 bases; unmatched junction nucleotides: 7. The CDR3 sequence is CASSQNLTSGSYEQYF. Here the CDR3 DNA reads TGCGCCAGCAGCCAAAATCTAACTAGCGGGAGTTACGAGCAGTACTTC.

The chain carries TRBV2 and TRBJ1-1, with TRBD1 identical over 7 bases. The CDR3 runs to 14 residues. The junction had 6 bases not matched to a gene; V was cut back by 3 bases and J by 5 bases. CDR1 is SNHLY and CDR2 is FYNNEI in the germline V gene. The CDR3 nucleotides read TGTGCCAGCAGTGACCCAGGGGGTGGGACTGAAGCTTTCTTT. Protein sequence: CASSDPGGGTEAFF.

In this sample, this clone turned up once. The chain is built from TRBV7-9 and TRBJ2-5; D not certain. The length of the CDR3 is 13 residues. The germline V gene encodes CDR1 SEHNR and CDR2 FQNEAQ (reference sequence). The germline V and J ends were trimmed by 4 bases and 0 bases, with 6 bases remaining between them. The CDR3 protein is CASSSTNQETQYF. In nucleotides, the CDR3 is TGTGCCAGCAGCTCGACCAACCAAGAGACCCAGTACTTC. Together with reference TRBV7-9 and TRBJ2-5, the CDR3 gives the full variable domain: DTGVSQNPRHKITKRGQNVTFRCDPISEHNRLYWYRQTLGQGPEFLTYFQNEAQLEKSRLLSDRFSAERPKGSFSTLEIQRTEQGDSAMYLCASSSTNQETQYFGPGTRLLVL.

This chain uses TRBV27 with TRBJ2-1; the match to TRBD2 covers 10 bases. The CDR3 is 14 amino acids. Unmatched junction bases numbered 6, after V lost 5 bases and J lost 8 bases. The germline V gene has CDR1 MNHEY and CDR2 SMNVEV (reference sequence). The CDR3 nucleotides read TGTGCCAGCAGTCAGAGCGGGAGGGGGGATGAGCAGTTCTTC. The encoded protein is CASSQSGRGDEQFF.

The count of this clone is one. The rearrangement joins TRBV28 to TRBJ2-1, with TRBD2 matching 12 bases. V was clipped by 5 bases and J by 4 bases; unmatched bases: 9. The CDR3 has 17 amino acids. Germline CDR1 and CDR2: MDHEN and SYDVKM. CDR3 loop: CASSPTGTSGFYNEQFF. In DNA form, the CDR3 reads TGTGCCAGCAGTCCAACCGGGACTAGCGGGTTTTACAATGAGCAGTTCTTC.

This clone was seen just once. The rearrangement links TRBV6-6 to TRBJ2-5; no reliable D call. Germline assignment: CDR1 MNHNY and CDR2 SVGAGI (reference sequence). Trimming took 0 bases from V and 4 from J, leaving 9 bases between them. The CDR3 sequence is 14 residues long. The CDR3, as DNA: TGTGCCAGCAGTTACTCTGATCTCGCAGAGACCCAGTACTTC. Protein product: CASSYSDLAETQYF.

Concerning this clone itself: Distinct nucleotide sequences in the sample also encode this CDR3. This chain joins TRBV9 and TRBJ2-1; D is uncertain. This CDR3 has 10 residues. Germline lookup yields CDR1 SGDLS and CDR2 YYNGEE. Trimming left V 7 bases short and J 6 bases short, with 5 bases between. The CDR3 bases are TGTGCCAGCGCTGGCAATGAGCAGTTCTTC. It translates to CASAGNEQFF.

This chain connects TRBV9 to TRBJ2-1; D gene ambiguous. Germline CDR1 reads SGDLS; CDR2 reads YYNGEE. Deletions cut 0 bases from V and 8 bases from J, with 9 bases between. This CDR3 is built from 13 residues. The CDR3 loop is CASSVGVVYEQFF. In DNA form, the CDR3 reads TGTGCCAGCAGCGTAGGTGTGGTCTATGAGCAGTTCTTC.

The CDR3, as DNA: TGTGCCAGCAGTGAAATTGTAGACACCGGGGAGCTGTTTTTT. It yields the protein CASSEIVDTGELFF. The chain is built from TRBV2 and TRBJ2-2; D is uncertain. The CDR3 totals 14 residues. Trimming stripped 2 bases from V and 3 bases from J, with 7 bases between. Germline loops: CDR1 SNHLY, CDR2 FYNNEI.

This chain links TRBV5-4 with TRBJ2-3, with a tentative D call TRBD2 (5 bases). Germline-derived CDR1 and CDR2 are SGHNT and YYREEE (reference sequence). This CDR3 comprises 15 residues. Trimming left V 2 bases short and J 3 bases short, with 13 bases between. CDR3 DNA sequence: TGTGCCAGCAGCTTAGAGGGAGCCTTGACAGATACGCAGTATTTT. Translation: CASSLEGALTDTQYF.

The chain is built from TRBV9 and TRBJ1-1; D ambiguous. CDR1 and CDR2 from the germline V gene are SGDLS and YYNGEE. The CDR3 contains 14 residues. The V end lost 2 bases, the J end lost 3 bases, and 11 bases lay between the germline ends. In DNA, the CDR3 is TGTGCCAGCAGCGTTGGTGATTCGTACACTGAAGCTTTCTTT. Protein sequence: CASSVGDSYTEAFF.

CDR3 DNA sequence: TGCAGCGCCCTAGGACTAGCGGGAGGGAAATCCCACGAGCAGTACTTC. It is translated as CSALGLAGGKSHEQYF. This chain uses TRBV29-1 with TRBJ2-7; 15 positions agree with TRBD2. CDR1 and CDR2 (germline): SQVTM, ANQGSEA. The CDR3 is 16 amino acids. V gave up 7 bases and J gave up 5 bases; unmatched junction bases: 12.

The rearrangement joins TRBV6-5 to TRBJ2-1, with D possibly matching TRBD1 (6 bases). The CDR3 loop spans 12 amino acids. Germline CDR1 MNHEY, CDR2 SVGAGI. V lost 5 bases and J lost 6, with 8 bases in between. Here the CDR3 DNA reads TGTGCCAGCAGTGAGGACAGCAATGAGCAGTTCTTC. It codes for CASSEDSNEQFF.

This clone was recorded a few times. The chain links TRBV19 to TRBJ2-2, with unresolved D. The CDR3 consists of 14 residues. Germline V gene lookup returns CDR1 LNHDA and CDR2 SQIVND (reference sequence). V gave up 2 bases and J gave up 4 bases, with 8 bases separating them. CDR3 residues: CASSILETTGELFF. The CDR3 DNA reads as TGTGCCAGTAGTATACTTGAAACCACCGGGGAGCTGTTTTTT. Full variable domain (rest looked up from reference TRBV19 and TRBJ2-2): DGGITQSPKYLFRKEGQNVTLSCEQNLNHDAMYWYRQDPGQGLRLIYYSQIVNDFQKGDIAEGYSVSREKKESFPLTVTSAQKNPTAFYLCASSILETTGELFFGEGSRLTVL.

The chain uses TRBV4-1 and TRBJ1-4, with no clear D. Trimming took 0 bases from V and 6 from J, leaving 17 bases between them. Germline V CDR1 and CDR2: MGHRA, YSYEKL. This CDR3 comprises 17 residues. The CDR3 coding sequence is TGCGCCAGCAGCCAAGATTTTAGGGCAGTTACTTATGAAAAACTGTTTTTT. Encoded protein: CASSQDFRAVTYEKLFF.

The count of this clone is one. This rearrangement joins TRBV5-6 to TRBJ2-5, with TRBD2 matching 13 bases. The germline V gene encodes CDR1 SGHDT and CDR2 YYEEEE. Trimming at V came to 0 bases and at J to 7 bases, leaving 6 bases not matched to a gene. The CDR3 has 16 amino acids. CDR3 region: CASSLAGLAGKGTQYF. CDR3 DNA: TGTGCCAGCAGCTTGGCGGGACTAGCGGGAAAGGGGACCCAGTACTTC.

The chain uses TRBV9 and TRBJ2-1; 9 bases map to TRBD2. CDR1 and CDR2 from the germline V gene are SGDLS and YYNGEE. This CDR3 spans 15 amino acids. The J segment lost 6 bases and the V segment lost 3 bases, leaving 7 bases of the junction unmatched. CDR3 residues: CASSATSGQANEQFF. CDR3 coding DNA: TGTGCCAGCAGCGCAACTAGCGGGCAAGCCAATGAGCAGTTCTTC.